This section outlines one T cell receptor (beta chain) sequence together with its context. The table came from immunoSEQ multiplex PCR; TCRdb's copy has only in-frame clones and leaves some out. Here the sample spans about 82,000 clones, roughly four fifths being singletons. The sample originates from a study of blood T cell repertoires in COVID-19. As for the study in general: Acute and convalescent COVID-19 specimens originated in the United States, Italy and Spain.

The origin of this receptor is a man aged 50-60 years with active or convalescent COVID-19. Sequenced sample: peripheral blood.

As DNA, the CDR3 is TGTGCCAGCAGCCAATATTTCTCCGGGACAGTAGGGTCACCCCTCCACTTT. It is translated as CASSQYFSGTVGSPLHF. V usage is TRBV3-1 (or the pseudogene TRBV3-2) and J usage is TRBJ1-6, with 7 bases identical to TRBD1. Germline-derived CDR1 and CDR2 are LGHDT and YNNKEL (reference sequence). The CDR3 covers 17 residues. V lost 2 bases and J lost 10; bases outside the gene matches: 14.